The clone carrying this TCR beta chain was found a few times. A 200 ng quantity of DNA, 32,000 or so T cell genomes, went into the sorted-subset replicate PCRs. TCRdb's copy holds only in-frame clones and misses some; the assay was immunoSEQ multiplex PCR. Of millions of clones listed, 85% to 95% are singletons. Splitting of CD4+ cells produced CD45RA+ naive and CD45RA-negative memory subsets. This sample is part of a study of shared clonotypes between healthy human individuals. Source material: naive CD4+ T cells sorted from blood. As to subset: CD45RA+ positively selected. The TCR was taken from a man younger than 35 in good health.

CDR3 protein: CAWSVQSRNTIYF. Written as DNA, the CDR3 is TGTGCCTGGAGTGTACAGAGTAGAAACACCATATATTTT. This chain connects TRBV30 to TRBJ1-3, with D unclear. V gave up 0 bases and J gave up 5 bases, with 8 bases separating them. The CDR3 contains 13 residues. Germline CDR1 reads GTSNPN; CDR2 reads SVGIG (reference sequence).